This TCR beta chain is from a study of neurological immune-mediated disorders. Trimming removed 2 bases from V and 1 base from J; junction bases left unmatched: 8. From germline, CDR1 is SGHRS and CDR2 YFSETQ. This CDR3 has 16 residues. Ten or more counts support this clonotype. The cDNA came from 5'RACE with 10-nucleotide random UMIs. One entry per CDR3 protein results from TCRdb running MiXCR on the 5' RACE reads. The repertoire holds about 50,000 distinct CDR3 sequences, roughly 7.7% seen once, with 1.5% to 2% in the top ten. As for time point: longitudinal time-point 3. Serving as healthy controls were blood bank volunteers based in Maryland, USA.

Specimen: PBMCs. The chain has TRBV5-1 and TRBJ2-5, with 7 bases matching TRBD2. The receptor comes from a woman aged 40 to 50 in good health. DNA for the CDR3: TGCGCCAGCAGCTTTGATGGAGCGGGGAGCCAAGAGACCCAGTACTTC. Encoded protein: CASSFDGAGSQETQYF.